The rows below give T cell receptor beta chains drawn from one sample of a study of shared clonotypes between healthy human individuals. The data were produced by immunoSEQ multiplex PCR, yet TCRdb's version contains in-frame clones alone and is incomplete. In the table there are about 1.5 million clones, roughly 95% of which are singletons. Sequenced material: naive CD4+ T cells sorted from blood. These receptors were obtained from a man aged 25-45 years in good health. Each CDR3 is given without its conserved first and last residue. The order of the fields is J gene, V gene, CDR3 length, clone size, CDR3 protein. Where a row states a size, it is once, few, many or the class of an expanded clone; other rows omit it.

>TRBJ2-5|TRBV28|10|.
ASSHAWETQY
>TRBJ2-3|TRBV6-4|14|.
ASRPLAGGSTDTQY
>TRBJ2-7|TRBV4-1|13|.
ASSQEGAGRYEQY
>TRBJ2-1|TRBV11-2|13|.
ASSYGLAGVNEQF
>TRBJ2-3|TRBV5-1|12|.
ASSLGTPTDTQY
>TRBJ2-5|TRBV11-2|12|once
ASSLTLAAETQY
>TRBJ2-7|TRBV27|12|.
ASSSRQGSYEQY
>TRBJ2-3|TRBV5-1|17|.
ASSLVAVGRAPFTDTQY
>TRBJ2-7|TRBV5-1|13|.
ASSLDRDRNYEQY
>TRBJ2-1|TRBV9|14|.
ASSPLAGGPYNEQF
>TRBJ2-1|TRBV5-6|12|.
ASSLVMSDHEQF
>TRBJ2-7|TRBV9|12|.
ASSVAGRTYEQY
>TRBJ1-1|TRBV11-2|14|.
ASSHKTGRSDTEAF
>TRBJ1-1|TRBV28|14|.
ASSYRTGPLLAEAF
>TRBJ2-1|TRBV10-3|14|.
AISELTSGPYNEQF
>TRBJ2-7|TRBV19|13|.
ASSISGGRDYEQY
>TRBJ2-7|TRBV28|10|.
ASSFKVGEQY
>TRBJ2-5|TRBV11-2|16|.
ASSLARMGASVGETQY
>TRBJ2-7|TRBV6-5|12|.
ASRRTYGSYEQY
>TRBJ1-1|TRBV6-5|14|.
ASSSGHGVGYAEAF
>TRBJ2-7|TRBV2|10|once
ASKRSSYEQY
>TRBJ1-4|TRBV4-2|13|.
ASSQDRGLNEKLF
>TRBJ1-4|TRBV28|10|.
ASSLLSEKLF
>TRBJ1-2|TRBV7-9|10|.
ASSLIGAGYT
>TRBJ1-4|TRBV11-2|11|once
ASSLRGPEKLF
>TRBJ2-7|TRBV28|10|.
ASSSPTYEQY
>TRBJ2-1|TRBV29-1|16|.
SVEARKDTNSAYNEQF
>TRBJ1-1|TRBV5-6|12|.
ASSLQGVNTEAF
>TRBJ2-7|TRBV14|15|.
ASSRWRWAGDFNEQY